The clone carrying this T cell receptor beta chain was detected only a few times. Its antigen is not known. From the reads, TCRdb called clonotypes with MiXCR, one entry per CDR3 protein. The top ten hold about 13% of the sample, which has approximately 500,000 distinct CDR3 sequences, 26% seen once. This sample is part of a study of T cell repertoires in cytomegalovirus infection. Study-level background: CMV infection plus the matching HLA type was flagged by public TCR beta signatures.

CDR1 and CDR2 from the germline V gene are SGHTA and FQGNSA. This CDR3 contains 16 residues. V dropped 5 bases and J dropped 3 bases, with 19 bases sitting between them. General study findings and limits: In two of eight donors, the top clonotype was HLA-C-restricted CMV-specific. Identification of carriers of CMV plus the relevant HLA was performed using cumulative public TCR beta family frequency.

The clonotype originates from a human donor in good health (CMV status not recorded). Some clones in this sample may be carry-over from other donors' samples. Sequencing input: PBMCs. V usage is TRBV7-2 and J usage is TRBJ1-1, with D unresolved. CDR3 residues: CASSLWIPLRDTEAFF. The CDR3 DNA follows: TGTGCCAGCAGCCTATGGATCCCTCTGCGGGACACTGAAGCTTTCTTT. Looking up the rest from reference TRBV7-2 and TRBJ1-1 gives the full variable domain: GAGVSQSPSNKVTEKGKDVELRCDPISGHTALYWYRQSLGQGLEFLIYFQGNSAPDKSGLPSDRFSAERTGGSVSTLTIQRTQQEDSAVYLCASSLWIPLRDTEAFFGQGTRLTVV.